These 30 T cell receptor beta chains originate from one sample sequenced in a study of blood T cell repertoires in COVID-19 (dated by TCRdb to 2020 to 2022). Libraries were built with the immunoSEQ multiplex PCR assay. TCRdb re-hosts the immuneACCESS table, in-frame sequences only. Its copies lack some clones; in the studies checked, an unresolved V gene accounts for under half of them, and the cause for the rest is not known. This sample comprises some 65,000 clones, roughly 87% of them detected only once. The ten largest clonotypes hold roughly 0.47% of the sample. Material for sequencing was peripheral blood. All receptors come from a man in his fifties with COVID-19, enrolled during active disease.

The V gene is TRBV5-1, the J gene TRBJ2-1; a possible D gene is TRBD2 (6 bases). Germline V gene sequence: CDR1 SGHRS, CDR2 YFSETQ. Between the trimmed V and J ends, which lost 4 bases and 15 bases, there was a span of 23 bases. The CDR3 is made up of 14 amino acids. The CDR3 here is CASSRDPGRSSGFF. CDR3 in DNA: TGCGCCAGCAGCCGCGACCCGGGGAGGTCCTCTGGGTTCTTC.

The J gene is TRBJ2-7, the V gene TRBV5-1; D may be TRBD2 (5 bases). Trimming removed 0 bases at V and 10 bases at J, with 20 bases between. The CDR3 is 15 amino acids. Germline V gives CDR1 SGHRS, CDR2 YFSETQ. The CDR3 DNA follows: TGCGCCAGCAGCTTGGCCGGGGAGCGATCGGAAGATCAGTACTTC. It encodes CASSLAGERSEDQYF.

The chain joins TRBV5-6 to TRBJ2-3; D unresolved. CDR3 length equals 13 residues. The germline gives CDR1 SGHDT, CDR2 YYEEEE. V shed 0 bases and J shed 6 bases, with 8 bases lying between them. CDR3 DNA sequence: TGTGCCAGCAGCTTGGACCCACGGGATACGCAGTATTTT. It translates to CASSLDPRDTQYF.

V is TRBV19 and J is TRBJ1-2; the D gene is possibly TRBD1 (6 bases). With 5 bases removed from V and 1 base from J, the gap between germline ends came to 11 bases. The CDR3 is 14 amino acids. Germline V CDR1 and CDR2: LNHDA, SQIVND (reference sequence). CDR3 residues: CASSSTGFNYGYTF. The CDR3 region has the DNA TGTGCCAGTAGTTCCACAGGGTTTAACTATGGCTACACCTTC. The complete variable domain, with remaining parts taken from reference TRBV19 and TRBJ1-2, reads DGGITQSPKYLFRKEGQNVTLSCEQNLNHDAMYWYRQDPGQGLRLIYYSQIVNDFQKGDIAEGYSVSREKKESFPLTVTSAQKNPTAFYLCASSSTGFNYGYTFGSGTRLTVV.

The chain joins TRBV24-1 to TRBJ2-7; 10 nucleotides agree with TRBD1. CDR3 length equals 15 residues. Germline lookup yields CDR1 KGHDR and CDR2 SFDVKD. With 4 bases clipped from V and 5 bases from J, the junction kept 7 bases outside the gene matches. CDR3 in DNA: TGTGCCACCAGTGACTCCGGGACAGGGGTCGACGAGCAGTACTTC. This gives the protein CATSDSGTGVDEQYF.

CDR3 sequence reads: CSVETSGSYEQYF. CDR3 sequence (DNA): TGCAGCGTTGAGACTAGCGGGAGTTACGAGCAGTACTTC. The chain has TRBV29-1 and TRBJ2-7; 12 bases agree with TRBD2. CDR3 length: 13 amino acids. In germline, CDR1 is SQVTM, CDR2 ANQGSEA. V shed 3 bases and J 4 bases; nucleotides not matched to a gene: 1.

V usage is TRBV7-2 and J usage is TRBJ1-5; TRBD1 aligns across 8 bases. The CDR3 is 15 residues long. With V trimmed by 5 bases and J by 2 bases, 5 bases remained unmatched. Germline CDR1 reads SGHTA; CDR2 reads FQGNSA. CDR3 sequence: CASSLHRGGNQPQHF. The CDR3 DNA reads as TGTGCCAGCAGCCTCCACAGGGGGGGCAATCAGCCCCAGCATTTT.

The chain carries TRBV15 and TRBJ2-5, with D possibly matching TRBD1 (6 bases). The V gene lost 7 bases and the J gene lost 2 bases, with 23 bases spanning the gap. The germline V gene has CDR1 LNHNV and CDR2 YYDKDF (reference sequence). The CDR3 contains 17 residues. CDR3: CATILVRQALPQETQYF. CDR3 nucleotides: TGTGCCACCATCCTGGTTCGACAGGCTTTACCTCAAGAGACCCAGTACTTC.

CDR3 loop: CASSLAPGSMGYTF. The DNA for the CDR3 is TGTGCCAGCAGTTTAGCACCGGGGTCTATGGGCTACACCTTC. The gene calls are TRBV27 and TRBJ1-2, with D unclear. Germline-derived CDR1 and CDR2 are MNHEY and SMNVEV (reference sequence). This CDR3 is built from 14 residues. The V and J ends lost 2 bases and 8 bases respectively, with 15 bases between them.

This chain joins TRBV19 and TRBJ2-3; 7 bases map to TRBD1. Unmatched junction bases numbered 14, after V lost 9 bases and J lost 2 bases. Germline V gene sequence: CDR1 LNHDA, CDR2 SQIVND (reference sequence). The CDR3 has 16 amino acids. In DNA form, the CDR3 reads TGTGCCAGCTCCTTACAGGGGCCACCCTCCACAGATACGCAGTATTTT. Its translation: CASSLQGPPSTDTQYF.

This clone was picked up one time. The V call is TRBV10-3, the J call TRBJ2-7; D is perhaps TRBD1 (6 bases). V lost 6 bases to trimming and J lost 6 bases, with 12 bases between them. The germline CDR1 and CDR2 sequences are ENHRY and SYGVKD. The CDR3 has 12 residues. The chain's CDR3 is CAIRYEGGEQYF. CDR3 sequence (DNA): TGTGCCATCAGATACGAAGGGGGCGAGCAGTACTTC.

The sample holds one count of this clone. The chain joins TRBV12-3 or TRBV12-4 to TRBJ1-5; tentative D call: TRBD1 (5 bases). Trimming took 6 bases from V and 9 from J, leaving 15 bases between them. This CDR3 is 13 amino acids long. CDR3 DNA: TGTGCCAGCAGCCCGGGCCAGGGATCGCCCCAGCATTTT. This sequence encodes CASSPGQGSPQHF.

The chain combines TRBV2 with TRBJ2-3; tentatively, D is TRBD2 (6 bases). The V and J ends lost 4 bases and 4 bases respectively, with 15 bases between them. CDR1 and CDR2 (germline): SNHLY, FYNNEI. The CDR3 sequence is 15 residues long. Here the CDR3 reads CASSVRDWRADTQYF. Written as DNA, the CDR3 is TGTGCCAGCAGTGTAAGGGACTGGAGGGCAGATACGCAGTATTTT.

V usage is TRBV2 and J usage is TRBJ1-3, with 10 bases matching TRBD1. The CDR3 runs to 16 residues. Germline V gives CDR1 SNHLY, CDR2 FYNNEI. Losses at the gene ends were 6 bases for V and 3 bases for J; bases not matched to a gene: 8. This CDR3 reads CASSDPGTGDGNTIYF. The DNA of the CDR3 is TGTGCCAGCAGCGACCCCGGGACAGGGGATGGAAACACCATATATTTT.

The chain's CDR3 is CSASWGLAGVQGTDTQYF. The CDR3, as DNA: TGCAGTGCTAGTTGGGGACTAGCGGGAGTACAAGGCACAGATACGCAGTATTTT. The genes are TRBV20-1 and TRBJ2-3; 14 nucleotides align to TRBD2. CDR3 length equals 18 residues. Germline trimming cut 3 bases from V and 1 base from J; bases unmatched to any gene: 9. Germline V gives CDR1 DFQATT, CDR2 SNEGSKA (reference sequence).

This rearrangement joins TRBV18 to TRBJ2-1, with 12 bases identical to TRBD1. Unmatched junction bases numbered 4, after V lost 1 base and J lost 6 bases. Germline V gene sequence: CDR1 KGHSH, CDR2 LQKENI. This CDR3 has 16 residues. The CDR3 DNA reads TGTGCCAGCTCACCACGGGACAGGGGGCTGCGCAATGAGCAGTTCTTC. Translated: CASSPRDRGLRNEQFF.

In its sample, this clone was seen a few times. This chain connects TRBV6-5 to TRBJ2-7; D is perhaps TRBD2 (6 bases). Trimming shortened V by 8 bases and J by 3 bases, and 14 bases separated the two germline ends. CDR1 is MNHEY, CDR2 SVGAGI, per germline. The CDR3 has 13 residues. As DNA, the CDR3 is TGTGCCAGCCGAATCGGGAGCCTCTACGAGCAGTACTTC. Residues: CASRIGSLYEQYF.

The J gene is TRBJ1-2, the V gene TRBV4-1; a possible D gene is TRBD1 (6 bases). V lost 0 bases and J lost 8, with 16 bases in between. The CDR3 covers 15 residues. Germline V lookup: CDR1 MGHRA, CDR2 YSYEKL. The CDR3 reads CASSQDPGTPKGYTF. The CDR3 nucleotides are TGCGCCAGCAGCCAAGATCCCGGGACACCGAAGGGCTACACCTTC.

This chain uses TRBV5-1 with TRBJ2-1; 7 nucleotides match TRBD2. The CDR3 totals 15 residues. CDR1 is SGHRS and CDR2 is YFSETQ in the germline V gene. J was trimmed by 9 bases and V by 0 bases; bases with no gene match: 9. CDR3 in amino acids: CASSLVEPGGGEQFF. In DNA form, the CDR3 reads TGCGCCAGCAGCTTGGTGGAGCCGGGGGGAGGTGAGCAGTTCTTC.

The rearrangement uses TRBV20-1 and TRBJ2-4; perhaps TRBD1 as D (5 bases). From germline, CDR1 is DFQATT and CDR2 SNEGSKA (reference sequence). The CDR3 runs to 16 residues. The germline V and J ends were trimmed by 3 bases and 1 base, with 16 bases remaining between them. CDR3 bases: TGCAGTGCTAGTTTGCAGGGCAGGGTCGCCAAAAACATTCAGTACTTC. This translates into CSASLQGRVAKNIQYF.

Points on this clone: The junction shows a germline mismatch at one end, possibly a read error. The J gene is TRBJ2-4, the V gene TRBV28, with TRBD1 as a possible D gene (6 bases). This CDR3 comprises 13 residues. Germline V gene lookup returns CDR1 MDHEN and CDR2 SYDVKM. CDR3 DNA: TGTGCCAGCAGCAAACCCCCATTGACAGGTCTTGGGTTC. As protein: CASSKPPLTGLGF.

V usage is TRBV7-2 and J usage is TRBJ2-2; D is perhaps TRBD2 (5 bases). Germline CDR1 SGHTA, CDR2 FQGNSA. The CDR3 is 16 residues long. Trimming took 1 base from V and 5 from J, leaving 14 bases between them. CDR3 amino acids: CASSLDGSPGTGELFF. The CDR3 nucleotides are TGTGCCAGCAGCTTAGATGGGAGCCCCGGGACCGGGGAGCTGTTTTTT. The whole variable domain, filled in from reference TRBV7-2 and TRBJ2-2, reads GAGVSQSPSNKVTEKGKDVELRCDPISGHTALYWYRQSLGQGLEFLIYFQGNSAPDKSGLPSDRFSAERTGGSVSTLTIQRTQQEDSAVYLCASSLDGSPGTGELFFGEGSRLTVL.

The chain links TRBV7-9 to TRBJ2-1; 8 positions match TRBD2. The CDR3 covers 17 residues. Trimming removed 0 bases from V and 3 bases from J; junction bases left unmatched: 7. Germline values: CDR1 SEHNR, CDR2 FQNEAQ (reference sequence). CDR3 residues: CASSLAIAGPLYNEQFF. The CDR3 coding sequence is TGTGCCAGCAGCTTAGCGATAGCGGGGCCCCTCTACAATGAGCAGTTCTTC.

This clone is a singleton in its sample. V gene TRBV3-1 (or the pseudogene TRBV3-2) combines with J gene TRBJ2-7, with D unresolved. This CDR3 has 13 residues. Trimming took 1 base from V and 5 from J, leaving 9 bases between them. Germline V CDR1 and CDR2: LGHDT, YNNKEL (reference sequence). The CDR3 spells CASSQGTFDEQYF. CDR3 bases: TGTGCCAGCAGCCAAGGCACATTCGACGAGCAGTACTTC.

This clone is a singleton in its sample. This rearrangement joins TRBV4-1 to TRBJ2-1; 10 bases align to TRBD2. The germline V gene encodes CDR1 MGHRA and CDR2 YSYEKL. V was clipped by 2 bases and J by 4 bases; unmatched bases: 5. This CDR3 region has 16 residues. This CDR3 reads CASSQRLAGDYNEQFF. The CDR3 DNA is TGCGCCAGCAGCCAAAGGCTAGCGGGAGATTACAATGAGCAGTTCTTC.

The genes are TRBV5-4 and TRBJ2-7, with 8 bases lining up with TRBD2. Germline-derived CDR1 and CDR2 are SGHNT and YYREEE (reference sequence). CDR3 size: 14 residues. V gave up 4 bases and J gave up 6 bases; unmatched junction bases: 9. This CDR3 is CASSPGTSLSEQYF. In nucleotides, the CDR3 is TGTGCCAGCAGCCCCGGGACTAGTCTCTCCGAGCAGTACTTC.

The chain carries TRBV19 and TRBJ2-3, with D possibly TRBD1 on 6 matching bases. Germline V gene sequence: CDR1 LNHDA, CDR2 SQIVND (reference sequence). V was pared by 1 base and J by 2 bases, with 16 bases between. The CDR3 consists of 17 residues. CDR3 in amino acids: CASSIVGARRFTDTQYF. In DNA form, the CDR3 reads TGTGCCAGTAGTATAGTGGGGGCTCGGCGGTTCACAGATACGCAGTATTTT.

The chain has TRBV7-6 and TRBJ2-1; TRBD2 agrees at 11 bases. The CDR3 is 16 amino acids. The germline V gene encodes CDR1 SGHVS and CDR2 FNYEAQ. Trimming at V came to 5 bases and at J to 5 bases, leaving 8 bases not matched to a gene. The CDR3 nucleotides are TGTGCCAGCAGCCGATTACTAGCGGGAGCAAACAATGAGCAGTTCTTC. This translates into CASSRLLAGANNEQFF.

V usage is TRBV28 and J usage is TRBJ1-2; TRBD1 agrees at 8 bases. The CDR3 has 15 residues. With V trimmed by 2 bases and J by 5 bases, 7 bases remained unmatched. The germline V gene encodes CDR1 MDHEN and CDR2 SYDVKM. This chain's CDR3 is CASSLATGEFYGYTF. CDR3 nucleotides: TGTGCCAGCAGTTTAGCGACAGGGGAGTTTTATGGCTACACCTTC.

The CDR3, as DNA: TGTGCCATCAGTGTGCGGCAAGAGACCCAGTACTTC. Translating gives CAISVRQETQYF. The V gene is TRBV10-3, the J gene TRBJ2-5; D uncertain. V was shortened by 4 bases and J by 2 bases, with 5 bases between the two germline ends. The germline V gene has CDR1 ENHRY and CDR2 SYGVKD. The length of the CDR3 is 12 residues.